The present T cell receptor beta chain was sequenced within a study of control samples from healthy donors and cancer patients. The protocol was immunoSEQ multiplex PCR, while the TCRdb copy is restricted to in-frame clones and leaves out a portion. The sample holds about 160,000 clones; roughly 95% are singletons and the top ten take just over 1%. V lost 2 bases and J lost 10, with 12 bases in between. The CDR3 has 13 amino acids. The germline V gene encodes CDR1 GTSNPN and CDR2 SVGIG (reference sequence). The specimen sequenced was blood. This sequence joins TRBV30 and TRBJ1-6; D unclear. The source is a woman aged 30 to 39 in good health. The CDR3 region has the DNA TGTGCCTGGAGTTTTGGGGTGCAATCACCCCTCCACTTT. It specifies CAWSFGVQSPLHF. Using reference TRBV30 and TRBJ1-6 for the parts outside the CDR3, the full variable domain is SQTIHQWPATLVQPVGSPLSLECTVEGTSNPNLYWYRQAAGRGLQLLFYSVGIGQISSEVPQNLSASRPQDRQFILSSKKLLLSDSGFYLCAWSFGVQSPLHFGNGTRLTVT.